This T cell receptor beta chain derives from a study of coeliac disease. The CDR3 totals 17 residues. Method: immunoSEQ multiplex PCR; TCRdb's copy keeps in-frame clones and lacks some. Of about 6,500 clones listed, around 65% were seen once; the top ten hold under 7.5%. Study conclusions and caveats: Control samples showed higher TRB and TRG clonality than intraepithelial and lamina propria samples in active celiac disease. According to the authors, this method cannot detect gliadin-specific T cells in an unbiased way.

With respect to this clone: The antigen is unknown.

Material for sequencing was lamina propria lymphocytes from the gut. The chain combines TRBV21-1 with TRBJ2-4; whether TRBD1, the table's D call, matches the DNA was not checked. TRBV21-1 is assigned pseudogene status. This TCR was sampled from a man aged 50 or older with active celiac disease. CDR3 sequence (DNA): TGTGCCAGCAGCAAAGGTGGAATCCAGGAAAGGGGAAACATTCAGTACTTC. This encodes CASSKGGIQERGNIQYF.